A single T cell receptor beta chain is shown here with its context. The source of the sample is a study of cytomegalovirus exposure and HLA in healthy donors. Use of 60 Vbeta and 13 Jbeta primers characterized the PCR. Profiled with immunoSEQ multiplex PCR; TCRdb holds only in-frame clones, not every one. The sample holds under 100,000 clones, roughly 9.1% seen once. The specimen sequenced was PBMCs. The source of this sequence is a man aged 55 to 70 in good health and CMV-seropositive.

The CDR3 is CATSSWAGGETQYF. CDR3 DNA sequence: TGTGCCACCAGCAGCTGGGCAGGGGGAGAGACCCAGTACTTC. The chain combines TRBV15 with TRBJ2-5; 7 bases match TRBD1. CDR3 length equals 14 residues. CDR1 is LNHNV, CDR2 YYDKDF, per germline (reference sequence). V gave up 3 bases and J gave up 4 bases; unmatched junction bases: 5.